This T cell receptor beta chain was documented in a study of T cells in Graves' hyperthyroidism and ophthalmopathy (dated by TCRdb to between 2018 and 2021). About the investigation overall: Peripheral blood was collected at initial diagnosis, before any treatment. An independent validation cohort of fewer than 20 hyperthyroidism patients and 15 or so patients who later progressed to ophthalmopathy tested prospective prediction of ophthalmopathy. The roughly 100 discovery patients were randomly divided into training and test sets at a 7:3 ratio. In addition, the study compared T-cell repertoires in thyroid tissue and in blood from about 6 Graves' hyperthyroidism patients. The paper describes TCR Vbeta CDR3 sequencing of 120 to 150 peripheral blood samples, made up of roughly 40 ophthalmopathy patients, 70 to 75 hyperthyroidism patients and about 17 progressor patients. TCR V-J signatures able to tell the groups apart were searched for in a discovery cohort of 95 or so patients, of whom approximately 40 had Graves' ophthalmopathy and about 55 had stable Graves' hyperthyroidism. Following sampling, methimazole starting at 30 mg daily was given to hyperthyroidism patients, and high-dose intravenous methylprednisolone was given to ophthalmopathy patients.

Stable Graves' hyperthyroidism was defined as the absence of progression to ophthalmopathy over 18 months of follow-up. The hyperthyroidism patients were between 18 and 65 years old and newly diagnosed, with a disease duration of less than 2 months. Patients with uncontrolled infections, other autoimmune diseases, pregnancy or lactation were excluded. Diagnoses were established on the basis of clinical symptoms, serum thyroxine and TRAb, thyroid ultrasound, and orbital computed tomography. PBMCs were isolated from about 9 ml of fresh peripheral blood by Ficoll-Paque density gradient centrifugation. Total RNA was extracted with Trizol reagent, and quality was checked on an Agilent 2100 Bioanalyzer. Trimming takes 4 bases off V and 5 bases off J; junction bases not matched to a gene: 15. From the cysteine up to the phenylalanine, the CDR3 has a length of 17 residues. Here the CDR3 DNA is all that survives: 51 bases in frame from base 1. In the germline V gene (reference sequence), CDR1 corresponds to SEHNR and CDR2 to FQNEAQ.

The TCR beta CDR3 regions were amplified from the RNA transcripts. The first round of RT-PCR for the TCR CDR3 was performed with the HTBI primer set and the Qiagen OneStep RT-PCR kit. Libraries were constructed in a second round of multiplex PCR, after which size selection and purification were performed. Paired-end sequencing of the libraries was performed with 100 bp reads on an Illumina HiSeq2000. The authors' pipeline ran thus. SOAPnuke was used to process the raw data, throwing out any read that contained adapters or uncalled bases, had a mean Phred below 15, or lacked an exact constant-primer or identifier match. COPE v1.2.5 was used to merge high-quality paired reads, and clonotypes were defined as unique nucleotide sequences. MiTCR v1.1 was used to align clonotypes to the IMGT TRBV, TRBD and TRBJ reference segments. The analysis included only V-J combinations with a frequency above 0.0001, which together covered 98% to 99.2% of the repertoires. The TCS score was defined as the ratio of F50 (clonal expansion) to E x V (chaos), calculated using BLOSUM62-based TCRdist between CDR3 peptides within each V-J. Welch's t-statistics and random forest reduced some 510 V-J features to about 12, which were used in a naive Bayes classifier (R e1071). TCRdb trimmed public reads at Q25 via fastp, called clones via MiXCR and kept in-frame beta chains. Every entry covers one CDR3 protein and lists the most common genes and DNA from its rows. The V and J calls follow TCRdb's processing rather than the paper's. The sample profile shows 650,000 to 700,000 distinct CDR3 sequences; roughly 17% of them were found once. About 14% of the sample lies in the top ten.

General findings and caveats noted by the study authors: A model built on a 13 V-J signature distinguished ophthalmopathy from stable hyperthyroidism, reaching roughly 88% sensitivity and about 81% specificity in cross-validation and 80%/75% in testing. During validation, the model predicted progression to ophthalmopathy a median of about 6.5 months ahead of onset, with almost 71% sensitivity and 72% to 80% specificity. No statistical method was used to fix the sample size in advance, and group allocation was not hidden from the investigators. Most expanded thyroid clonotypes (frequency above 0.001) were also found in blood, which suggests that blood repertoires may mirror thyroid immune responses.

In the case of this clonotype: Its antigen remains unidentified. No much larger clonotype is one base removed from it; base qualities were not supplied.

Sequenced: blood. The clonotype originates from a man between 45 and 60 years old with Graves' hyperthyroidism. This chain joins TRBV7-9 to TRBJ2-5; 8 bases in the middle match TRBD1. The CDR3 has the sequence CASSYIGQGPLWETQYF. The nucleotides are TGTGCCAGCAGCTACATTGGACAGGGACCCTTATGGGAGACCCAGTACTTC.